This T cell receptor (beta chain) was observed in a study of response to subunit inactivated influenza vaccine. General observations from the study: That few new T cells are recruited by each seasonal influenza vaccination was the authors' suggestion.

The trim removed 5 bases at V and 6 bases at J, leaving 9 bases unmatched. The germline gives CDR1 SGHTA, CDR2 FQGNSA. This CDR3 comprises 15 residues. To note about this clonotype: Its antigen remains unknown.

Each CDR3 protein is one row after TCRdb ran MiXCR on the RT-PCR reads. The sample records 600,000 to 700,000 distinct CDR3 sequences, 12% to 15% being singletons. The receptor was isolated from a man in his fifties or sixties who received an inactivated influenza vaccine. The chain is built from TRBV7-2 and TRBJ1-5, with 8 bases matching TRBD1. The sequenced sample was PBMCs from blood, obtained around 14 days before vaccination. CDR3 in DNA: TGTGCCAGCAGCGCCAGGACAGGGATAGGTCAGCCCCAGCATTTT. Translated, it gives CASSARTGIGQPQHF.